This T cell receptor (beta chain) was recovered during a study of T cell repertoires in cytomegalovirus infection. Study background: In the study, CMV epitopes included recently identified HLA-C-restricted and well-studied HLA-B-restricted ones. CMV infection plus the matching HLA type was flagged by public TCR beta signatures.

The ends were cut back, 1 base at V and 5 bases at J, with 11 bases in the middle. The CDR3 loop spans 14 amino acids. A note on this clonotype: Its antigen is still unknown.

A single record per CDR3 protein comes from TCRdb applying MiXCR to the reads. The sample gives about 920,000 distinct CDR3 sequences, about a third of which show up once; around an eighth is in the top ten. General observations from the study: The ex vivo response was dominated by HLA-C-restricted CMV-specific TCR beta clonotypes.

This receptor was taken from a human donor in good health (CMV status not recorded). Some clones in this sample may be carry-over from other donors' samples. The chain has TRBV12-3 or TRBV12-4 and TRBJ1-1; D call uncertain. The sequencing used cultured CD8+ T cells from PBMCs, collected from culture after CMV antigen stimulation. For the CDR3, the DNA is TGTGCCAGCAGTTTAGGCGCTGGGATGACTGAAGCTTTCTTT. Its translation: CASSLGAGMTEAFF.